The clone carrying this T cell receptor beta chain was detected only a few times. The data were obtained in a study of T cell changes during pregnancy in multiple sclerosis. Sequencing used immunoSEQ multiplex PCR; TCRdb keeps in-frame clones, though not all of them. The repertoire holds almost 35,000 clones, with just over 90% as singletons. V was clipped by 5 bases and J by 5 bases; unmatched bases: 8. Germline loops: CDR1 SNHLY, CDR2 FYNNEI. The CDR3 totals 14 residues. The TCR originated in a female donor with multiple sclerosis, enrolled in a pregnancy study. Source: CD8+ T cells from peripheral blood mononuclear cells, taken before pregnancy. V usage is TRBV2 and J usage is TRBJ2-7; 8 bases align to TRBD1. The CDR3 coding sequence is TGTGCCAGCAGTCAGGGGGCAGGGTGGGACGAGCAGTACTTC. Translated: CASSQGAGWDEQYF.